This passage covers 31 T cell receptor beta chains from one sample sequenced in a study of CD8 T cells in Susac syndrome. Reverse transcription used about 0.45 to 1 ug RNA and random hexamers. TCRdb called the immunoSEQ multiplex PCR reads again in MiXCR, with one record for every CDR3 protein. The data hold 210,000 or so distinct CDR3 sequences, with around 90% observed a single time. What was sequenced was CD8+ T cells from PBMCs. These TCRs come from a human donor with multiple sclerosis.

The rearrangement uses TRBV4-3 and TRBJ2-7, with D perhaps matching TRBD1 (6 bases). CDR1 and CDR2 from the germline V gene are LGHNA and YSLEER. The CDR3 is made up of 15 amino acids. Trimming shortened V by 4 bases and J by 0 bases, and 13 bases separated the two germline ends. The CDR3 loop is CASSPTPDSSYEQYF. The CDR3 bases are TGCGCCAGCAGCCCCACCCCGGACAGCTCCTACGAGCAGTACTTC.

The gene calls are TRBV25-1 and TRBJ2-6; D call uncertain. Per germline, CDR1 MGHDK and CDR2 SYGVNS. Trimming removed 2 bases at V and 2 bases at J, with 4 bases between. The CDR3 is made up of 14 amino acids. As DNA, the CDR3 is TGTGCCAGCAGTGAAGGGGCTGGGGCCAACGTCCTGACTTTC. Translated, it gives CASSEGAGANVLTF.

V and J are TRBV5-1 and TRBJ2-1; 9 bases are shared with TRBD1. This CDR3 is built from 14 residues. The junction had 7 bases not matched to a gene; V was cut back by 6 bases and J by 6 bases. The germline gives CDR1 SGHRS, CDR2 YFSETQ. CDR3 sequence reads: CASTRDRVANEQFF. The CDR3 region has the DNA TGCGCCAGCACTCGGGACAGGGTAGCCAATGAGCAGTTCTTC.

The rearrangement uses TRBV29-1 and TRBJ2-7; D is possibly TRBD1 (6 bases). CDR1 is SQVTM, CDR2 ANQGSEA, per germline. The V end lost 2 bases, the J end lost 0 bases, and 14 bases lay between the germline ends. The CDR3 runs 15 residues. For the CDR3, the DNA is TGCAGCGTTGAACGGGGCAGGGGTGGCTCCTACGAGCAGTACTTC. It translates to CSVERGRGGSYEQYF.

V gene TRBV12-3 or TRBV12-4 combines with J gene TRBJ2-5, with D unclear. V lost 2 bases, J lost 5 bases, and 9 bases lay in between. This CDR3 is 13 amino acids long. CDR3 protein: CASSLWVAETQYF. The CDR3 DNA follows: TGTGCCAGCAGTTTATGGGTGGCGGAGACCCAGTACTTC.

The chain has TRBV4-3 and TRBJ2-3; the match to TRBD1 covers 8 bases. This CDR3 is 15 amino acids long. Germline V CDR1 and CDR2: LGHNA, YSLEER. The trim removed 0 bases at V and 8 bases at J, leaving 7 bases unmatched. CDR3 nucleotides: TGCGCCAGCAGCCAAGAAGGGACAGGCTTCGGTACGCAGTATTTT. Protein sequence: CASSQEGTGFGTQYF.

This chain links TRBV5-1 with TRBJ2-7, with 7 bases aligning to TRBD1. This CDR3 has 12 residues. Trimming removed 6 bases from V and 2 bases from J; junction bases left unmatched: 2. The germline V gene encodes CDR1 SGHRS and CDR2 YFSETQ. The CDR3 DNA sequence: TGCGCCAGCAAAGGGGGCCCCTACGAGCAGTACTTC. Translation gives CASKGGPYEQYF. The full variable domain, its missing parts supplied by reference TRBV5-1 and TRBJ2-7, is KAGVTQTPRYLIKTRGQQVTLSCSPISGHRSVSWYQQTPGQGLQFLFEYFSETQRNKGNFPGRFSGRQFSNSRSEMNVSTLELGDSALYLCASKGGPYEQYFGPGTRLTVT.

The chain uses TRBV29-1 and TRBJ2-7; TRBD1 matches 11 bases. J gave up 4 bases and V 6 bases, and 11 bases lay outside the gene matches. The CDR3 consists of 15 residues. Germline lookup yields CDR1 SQVTM and CDR2 ANQGSEA. The CDR3 spells CSVPEEGTGGYEQYF. CDR3 DNA: TGCAGCGTCCCCGAGGAGGGGACAGGGGGATACGAGCAGTACTTC.

The chain uses TRBV12-3 or TRBV12-4 and TRBJ2-5, with 9 bases that match TRBD2. CDR3 size: 16 residues. J gave up 0 bases and V 4 bases, and 6 bases lay outside the gene matches. CDR3 sequence: CASSSPTSGYQETQYF. CDR3 DNA sequence: TGTGCCAGCAGTTCTCCGACTAGCGGCTACCAAGAGACCCAGTACTTC.

V is TRBV27 and J is TRBJ2-1; 9 bases line up with TRBD1. The CDR3 is made up of 15 amino acids. Germline CDR1 is MNHEY and CDR2 is SMNVEV (reference sequence). V was clipped by 5 bases and J by 3 bases; unmatched bases: 5. CDR3 DNA: TGTGCCAGCAGTCCCGGGACAGGGCACTACAATGAGCAGTTCTTC. Translation gives CASSPGTGHYNEQFF.

The chain employs TRBV4-2 and TRBJ1-2, with 7 bases matching TRBD1. Germline V CDR1 and CDR2: LGHNA, YNFKEQ. The CDR3 spans 13 residues. J gave up 5 bases and V 5 bases, and 5 bases lay outside the gene matches. The CDR3, as DNA: TGTGCCAGCAGCGGAGGGACAGCATATGGCTACACCTTC. Its translation: CASSGGTAYGYTF.

This sequence joins TRBV27 and TRBJ2-1; 7 nucleotides agree with TRBD2. J gave up 9 bases and V 6 bases, and 5 bases lay outside the gene matches. The CDR3 consists of 12 residues. Germline lookup yields CDR1 MNHEY and CDR2 SMNVEV (reference sequence). Written as DNA, the CDR3 is TGTGCCAGCAGGGGGGGGTTGGTTGAGCAGTTCTTC. Encoded protein: CASRGGLVEQFF.

The chain joins TRBV12-3 or TRBV12-4 to TRBJ1-5, with 7 bases lining up with TRBD1. The CDR3 spans 14 residues. The V segment lost 4 bases and the J segment 5 bases; nucleotides outside the gene matches: 5. As DNA, the CDR3 is TGTGCCAGCAGTTCAGGGGGAATGTATCAGCCCCAGCATTTT. Its translation: CASSSGGMYQPQHF.

V gene TRBV10-3 combines with J gene TRBJ1-1; the D gene is possibly TRBD1 (5 bases). V was shortened by 3 bases and J by 5 bases, with 16 bases between the two germline ends. The length of the CDR3 is 15 residues. In germline, CDR1 is ENHRY, CDR2 SYGVKD. The CDR3 DNA follows: TGTGCCATCAGTGACCCAGGGAGCCGCGGAACTGAAGCTTTCTTT. Translating gives CAISDPGSRGTEAFF.

The V gene is TRBV14, the J gene TRBJ2-1, with D hard to call. This CDR3 contains 12 residues. Trimming pared 2 bases from V and 6 bases from J, leaving 5 bases between. Germline V gene sequence: CDR1 SGHDN, CDR2 FVKESK. CDR3 nucleotides: TGTGCCAGCAGCCAACAGGTCAATGAGCAGTTCTTC. It yields the protein CASSQQVNEQFF.

V and J are TRBV11-1 and TRBJ2-7; maybe TRBD1 (6 bases). Trimming pared 7 bases from V and 3 bases from J, leaving 16 bases between. CDR3 size: 14 residues. CDR1 and CDR2 (germline): SGHAT, FQDESV (reference sequence). CDR3: CASTVTGTLYEQYF. The CDR3 coding sequence is TGTGCCAGCACCGTGACAGGAACCCTCTACGAGCAGTACTTC.

CDR3 in amino acids: CASSQRMFRGVINEKLFF. CDR3 nucleotides: TGTGCCAGCAGCCAAAGGATGTTTCGGGGGGTAATTAATGAAAAACTGTTTTTT. The chain recombines TRBV7-2 with TRBJ1-4, with D possibly matching TRBD1 (5 bases). There are 18 residues in the CDR3. Trimming shortened V by 5 bases and J by 4 bases, and 23 bases separated the two germline ends. CDR1 and CDR2 (germline): SGHTA, FQGNSA. Variable domain in full (rest from reference TRBV7-2 and TRBJ1-4): GAGVSQSPSNKVTEKGKDVELRCDPISGHTALYWYRQSLGQGLEFLIYFQGNSAPDKSGLPSDRFSAERTGGSVSTLTIQRTQQEDSAVYLCASSQRMFRGVINEKLFFGSGTQLSVL.

This rearrangement joins TRBV15 to TRBJ1-5; D uncertain. CDR1 is LNHNV, CDR2 YYDKDF, per germline (reference sequence). The CDR3 extends over 14 amino acids. Trimming pared 5 bases from V and 0 bases from J, leaving 8 bases between. Here the CDR3 reads CATSEGSSNQPQHF. DNA for the CDR3: TGTGCCACCAGCGAGGGCAGTAGCAATCAGCCCCAGCATTTT.

This chain's CDR3 is CASSQAGPYEQYF. CDR3 nucleotide sequence: TGCGCCAGCAGCCAAGCCGGCCCCTACGAGCAGTACTTC. This sequence joins TRBV4-1 and TRBJ2-7; D is unresolved. This CDR3 spans 13 amino acids. Germline assignment: CDR1 MGHRA and CDR2 YSYEKL. Trimming took 1 base from V and 2 from J, leaving 6 bases between them.

The chain employs TRBV4-3 and TRBJ1-3, with no clear D. The V gene's germline CDR1 is LGHNA and CDR2 YSLEER. The V end was cut by 0 bases, the J end by 2 bases, with 5 bases between. This CDR3 comprises 14 residues. In nucleotides, the CDR3 is TGCGCCAGCAGCCAAGAGCGGGCTGGAAACACCATATATTTT. Its protein product is CASSQERAGNTIYF.

The chain uses TRBV13 and TRBJ2-5; D is perhaps TRBD2 (5 bases). Germline V gene lookup returns CDR1 PRHDT and CDR2 FYEKMQ (reference sequence). The CDR3 spans 15 residues. V lost 4 bases to trimming and J lost 1 base, with 13 bases between them. The CDR3 here is CASSSLQRPQETQYF. CDR3 nucleotides: TGTGCCAGCAGCTCCCTCCAGCGGCCCCAAGAGACCCAGTACTTC. Drawing the rest from reference TRBV13 and TRBJ2-5, the complete variable domain is AAGVIQSPRHLIKEKRETATLKCYPIPRHDTVYWYQQGPGQDPQFLISFYEKMQSDKGSIPDRFSAQQFSDYHSELNMSSLELGDSALYFCASSSLQRPQETQYFGPGTRLLVL.

The chain employs TRBV9 and TRBJ2-1; tentatively, D is TRBD1 or TRBD2 (5 bases each). The V and J ends lost 7 bases and 7 bases respectively, with 6 bases between them. The germline V gene encodes CDR1 SGDLS and CDR2 YYNGEE. The CDR3 loop spans 10 amino acids. The CDR3 nucleotides are TGTGCCAGCGGGGGTAATGAGCAGTTCTTC. Translated, it gives CASGGNEQFF.

The rearrangement links TRBV18 to TRBJ1-1; D gene ambiguous. The germline V and J ends were trimmed by 3 bases and 3 bases, with 2 bases remaining between them. The CDR3 contains 11 residues. CDR1 is KGHSH, CDR2 LQKENI, per germline. CDR3: CASSPDTEAFF. As DNA, the CDR3 is TGTGCCAGCTCACCCGACACTGAAGCTTTCTTT.

The chain has TRBV5-6 and TRBJ1-2; no clear D. This CDR3 region has 12 residues. CDR1 is SGHDT, CDR2 YYEEEE, per germline. The V end lost 4 bases, the J end lost 10 bases, and 14 bases lay between the germline ends. CDR3 sequence: CASSLAREDYTF. The DNA of the CDR3 is TGTGCCAGCAGCCTTGCTCGAGAAGACTACACCTTC.

The rearrangement uses TRBV4-2 and TRBJ2-7; D perhaps matches TRBD1 (5 bases). The CDR3 totals 13 residues. V lost 6 bases and J lost 2, with 11 bases in between. Germline assignment: CDR1 LGHNA and CDR2 YNFKEQ. The CDR3: CASSEDSPYEQYF. DNA for the CDR3: TGTGCCAGCAGTGAAGACAGTCCCTACGAGCAGTACTTC.

This chain joins TRBV7-6 and TRBJ2-3; no clear D. The ends were cut back, 3 bases at V and 4 bases at J, with 2 bases in the middle. The CDR3 contains 11 residues. Germline CDR1 and CDR2: SGHVS and FNYEAQ. The CDR3 DNA is TGTGCCAGCAGCTTCGCAGATACGCAGTATTTT. This gives the protein CASSFADTQYF.

The chain uses TRBV19 and TRBJ2-7, with a tentative D call TRBD2 (7 bases). The CDR3 runs 15 residues. The V gene's germline CDR1 is LNHDA and CDR2 SQIVND (reference sequence). Trimming pared 2 bases from V and 0 bases from J, leaving 11 bases between. The CDR3 sequence is CASSITGGSSYEQYF. Written as DNA, the CDR3 is TGTGCCAGTAGTATAACGGGGGGCTCCTCCTACGAGCAGTACTTC.

The chain has TRBV11-2 and TRBJ2-1; D is unclear. V gave up 2 bases and J gave up 9 bases, with 8 bases separating them. Germline loops: CDR1 SGHAT, CDR2 FQNNGV. CDR3 size: 12 residues. The CDR3 DNA reads TGTGCCAGCAGCTTATGGGATAGTGAGCAGTTCTTC. Protein product: CASSLWDSEQFF.

This rearrangement joins TRBV24-1 to TRBJ1-5; D is possibly TRBD1 (5 bases). There are 17 residues in the CDR3. The germline CDR1 and CDR2 sequences are KGHDR and SFDVKD. Trimming cost V 1 base and J 9 bases, with 21 bases left between them. Here the CDR3 reads CATSDFGDPKKDRPQHF. CDR3 nucleotides: TGTGCCACCAGTGATTTCGGGGACCCGAAAAAGGATCGGCCCCAGCATTTT.

As to this clonotype: The DNA is omitted, as the CDR3 cannot be located on it reliably, and the CDR3 follows TCRdb's listing. The chain links TRBV21-1 to TRBJ2-2. TRBV21-1 is annotated as a pseudogene. With termini counted, the CDR3 has 16 amino acids. The chain's CDR3 is CASSPYPAMAPGSCFF.

This chain uses TRBV2 with TRBJ2-7, with D possibly being TRBD1 (5 bases). The CDR3 length is 14 residues. V gave up 8 bases and J gave up 3 bases, with 17 bases separating them. CDR1 is SNHLY, CDR2 FYNNEI, per germline. The CDR3 is CASLFDSADYEQYF. CDR3 DNA sequence: TGTGCCAGCCTATTCGACAGTGCGGACTACGAGCAGTACTTC.